The 32 T cell receptor beta chains below all came from one sample that was sequenced in a study of CD8 T cells in ankylosing spondylitis. TCRdb re-called the 5' RACE reads through MiXCR, storing one row per CDR3 protein. The repertoire has 31,000 or so distinct CDR3 sequences, approximately 28% of them found once; the top ten carry 45%. The sequenced sample consisted of synovial fluid, either unsorted or a sorted T cell fraction (not recorded which). All receptors derive from a male donor with ankylosing spondylitis.

This chain joins TRBV12-5 and TRBJ1-4, with a tentative D call TRBD1 (6 bases). The CDR3 has 15 amino acids. Germline assignment: CDR1 LGHNT and CDR2 FRNRAP. V was shortened by 4 bases and J by 6 bases, with 15 bases between the two germline ends. The CDR3: CASGSNRAGDEKLFF. The DNA for the CDR3 is TGTGCTAGTGGTTCGAACAGGGCGGGGGATGAAAAACTGTTTTTT.

At least ten counts were recorded for this clonotype. The chain combines TRBV3-1 with TRBJ1-2; weak D call: TRBD1 (5 bases). This CDR3 is 13 amino acids long. The germline V gene encodes CDR1 LGHDT and CDR2 YNNKEL (reference sequence). With 8 bases removed from V and 2 bases from J, the gap between germline ends came to 12 bases. In nucleotides, the CDR3 is TGTGCCAGCGGGGGGGACGGCAACTATGGCTACACCTTC. Translated, it gives CASGGDGNYGYTF.

This clonotype was observed once. The chain combines TRBV7-8 with TRBJ2-5; D is ambiguous. Per germline, CDR1 SGHVS and CDR2 FQNEAQ. This CDR3 is 13 amino acids long. The germline V and J ends were trimmed by 3 bases and 2 bases, with 7 bases remaining between them. CDR3 nucleotides: TGTGCCAGCAGCTTCTGGCAGCAAGAGACCCAGTACTTC. It yields the protein CASSFWQQETQYF.

This clonotype was counted at least ten times. The chain recombines TRBV7-8 with TRBJ2-7; D is possibly TRBD1 or TRBD2 (5 bases each). Germline assignment: CDR1 SGHVS and CDR2 FQNEAQ. Trimming pared 1 base from V and 2 bases from J, leaving 12 bases between. The CDR3 covers 15 residues. The CDR3 DNA reads TGTGCCAGCAGCTTAGAGGGGACCCCTGCCTACGAGCAGTACTTC. Its translation is CASSLEGTPAYEQYF. The full variable domain, its missing parts supplied by reference TRBV7-8 and TRBJ2-7, is GAGVSQSPRYKVAKRGQDVALRCDPISGHVSLFWYQQALGQGPEFLTYFQNEAQLDKSGLPSDRFFAERPEGSVSTLKIQRTQQEDSAVYLCASSLEGTPAYEQYFGPGTRLTVT.

V usage is TRBV14 and J usage is TRBJ2-7; D remains ambiguous. Germline lookup yields CDR1 SGHDN and CDR2 FVKESK. Between the trimmed V and J ends, which lost 0 bases and 6 bases, there was a span of 9 bases. The CDR3 consists of 13 residues. CDR3 in amino acids: CASSQDLAAEQYF. DNA for the CDR3: TGTGCCAGCAGCCAAGATCTGGCAGCCGAGCAGTACTTC.

This clonotype was seen repeatedly, ten times or more. The CDR3 DNA is TGCAGCGTTGGGAGCTCCTACAATGAGCAGTTCTTC. This sequence encodes CSVGSSYNEQFF. The V call is TRBV29-1, the J call TRBJ2-1; D uncertain. Trimming removed 4 bases at V and 0 bases at J, with 4 bases between. CDR3 length equals 12 residues. Germline CDR1 is SQVTM and CDR2 is ANQGSEA.

V usage is TRBV14 and J usage is TRBJ1-2; 8 nucleotides match TRBD1. Per the germline V gene, CDR1 is SGHDN and CDR2 is FVKESK. The CDR3 runs to 17 residues. V lost 4 bases, J lost 7 bases, and 17 bases stayed unmatched. The CDR3 sequence: CASSRGVGQGASGGYTF. In nucleotides, the CDR3 is TGTGCCAGCAGCCGAGGAGTGGGTCAGGGGGCGAGTGGTGGCTACACCTTC. The full variable domain, its missing parts supplied by reference TRBV14 and TRBJ1-2, is EAGVTQFPSHSVIEKGQTVTLRCDPISGHDNLYWYRRVMGKEIKFLLHFVKESKQDESGMPNNRFLAERTGGTYSTLKVQPAELEDSGVYFCASSRGVGQGASGGYTFGSGTRLTVV.

The rearrangement links TRBV9 to TRBJ2-3, with D unclear. The germline CDR1 and CDR2 sequences are SGDLS and YYNGEE. Trimming removed 0 bases from V and 0 bases from J, with 8 bases in between. The CDR3 totals 15 residues. The CDR3 reads CASSVEIYSTDTQYF. The CDR3 nucleotides read TGTGCCAGCAGCGTAGAAATATATAGCACAGATACGCAGTATTTT. The full variable domain, rest sourced from reference TRBV9 and TRBJ2-3, is DSGVTQTPKHLITATGQRVTLRCSPRSGDLSVYWYQQSLDQGLQFLIQYYNGEERAKGNILERFSAQQFPDLHSELNLSSLELGDSALYFCASSVEIYSTDTQYFGPGTRLTVL.

This clonotype was seen many times. V is TRBV5-1 and J is TRBJ1-3, with D unresolved. The germline V gene encodes CDR1 SGHRS and CDR2 YFSETQ. This CDR3 is 14 amino acids long. Trimming stripped 2 bases from V and 0 bases from J, with 6 bases between. In DNA form, the CDR3 reads TGCGCCAGCAGCTTATCCAGCTCTGGAAACACCATATATTTT. This sequence encodes CASSLSSSGNTIYF.

The genes are TRBV27 and TRBJ2-7; TRBD1 matches 8 bases. V was clipped by 5 bases and J by 4 bases; unmatched bases: 7. CDR1 and CDR2 (germline): MNHEY, SMNVEV (reference sequence). This CDR3 has 14 residues. The CDR3 sequence is CASSLQGVGYEQYF. For the CDR3, the DNA is TGTGCCAGCAGTCTACAGGGGGTGGGGTACGAGCAGTACTTC.

The chain joins TRBV6-4 to TRBJ1-5; D not resolved. This CDR3 contains 13 residues. V was pared by 4 bases and J by 1 base, with 5 bases between. CDR1 MRHNA and CDR2 SNTAGT come from the germline V gene. CDR3 amino acids: CASSVGSNQPQHF. As DNA, the CDR3 is TGTGCCAGCAGTGTTGGGAGCAATCAGCCCCAGCATTTT.

This clonotype was observed a handful of times. The chain uses TRBV20-1 and TRBJ2-2; 8 positions match TRBD1. CDR3 length equals 11 residues. V lost 5 bases to trimming and J lost 10 bases; unmatched junction nucleotides: 3. Looked up from germline, CDR1 is DFQATT and CDR2 is SNEGSKA (reference sequence). CDR3 loop: CSAYRGVELFF. CDR3 coding DNA: TGCAGTGCTTACAGGGGGGTGGAGCTGTTTTTT.

The table lists this clonotype with a few counts. The gene calls are TRBV12-3 or TRBV12-4 and TRBJ1-5; D remains unclear. The V gene lost 2 bases and the J gene lost 1 base, with 9 bases spanning the gap. There are 15 residues in the CDR3. The DNA of the CDR3 is TGTGCCAGCAGTTTACGTCTGGTGAGCAATCAGCCCCAGCATTTT. As protein: CASSLRLVSNQPQHF.

This clonotype was detected many times. The rearrangement joins TRBV7-2 to TRBJ2-7; no definite D call. With 1 base removed from V and 1 base from J, the gap between germline ends came to 8 bases. CDR3 length: 14 residues. CDR1 SGHTA and CDR2 FQGNSA come from the germline V gene. The CDR3 region has the DNA TGTGCCAGCAGCTTAGTGGTCCCATCCTACGAGCAGTACTTC. It yields the protein CASSLVVPSYEQYF. Drawing the rest from reference TRBV7-2 and TRBJ2-7, the complete variable domain is GAGVSQSPSNKVTEKGKDVELRCDPISGHTALYWYRQSLGQGLEFLIYFQGNSAPDKSGLPSDRFSAERTGGSVSTLTIQRTQQEDSAVYLCASSLVVPSYEQYFGPGTRLTVT.

The chain carries TRBV4-2 and TRBJ2-7; D gene ambiguous. There are 14 residues in the CDR3. The germline gives CDR1 LGHNA, CDR2 YNFKEQ. Trimming took off 0 bases at V and 6 bases at J, with 12 bases between the two ends. This CDR3 reads CASSQDHYLGEQYF. CDR3 sequence (DNA): TGTGCCAGCAGCCAAGATCACTACCTTGGCGAGCAGTACTTC.

This clonotype occurred many times. The rearrangement links TRBV5-6 to TRBJ1-1; TRBD1 aligns across 8 bases. The CDR3 has 14 amino acids. CDR1 SGHDT and CDR2 YYEEEE come from the germline V gene. J lost 2 bases, V lost 3 bases, and 3 bases had no gene match. CDR3 loop: CASSWGQENTEAFF. CDR3 DNA: TGTGCCAGCAGCTGGGGACAGGAAAACACTGAAGCTTTCTTT.

CDR3 coding DNA: TGCGCCAGCAGCGACACAGATACGCAGTATTTT. Translated: CASSDTDTQYF. This chain joins TRBV10-2 and TRBJ2-3; D is unresolved. Germline CDR1 and CDR2: WSHSY and SAAADI. Deletions cut 6 bases from V and 2 bases from J, with 3 bases between. The CDR3 loop spans 11 amino acids.

The chain couples TRBV3-1 to TRBJ2-1; a possible D gene is TRBD2 (6 bases). This CDR3 contains 16 residues. Germline V gene sequence: CDR1 LGHDT, CDR2 YNNKEL (reference sequence). V was cut by 3 bases and J by 2 bases, with 14 bases left in between. CDR3 coding DNA: TGTGCCAGCAGCCAGTCGGGAGTTATCCCCTACAATGAGCAGTTCTTC. Translation gives CASSQSGVIPYNEQFF.

This clonotype occurred many times. This chain uses TRBV19 with TRBJ2-1; 7 bases map to TRBD2. The CDR3 covers 15 residues. With V trimmed by 8 bases and J by 5 bases, 12 bases remained unmatched. CDR1 and CDR2 from the germline V gene are LNHDA and SQIVND (reference sequence). For the CDR3, the DNA is TGTGCCAGTGGGAGGGCCAAGTGGGAGGACAATGAGCAGTTCTTC. Its translation: CASGRAKWEDNEQFF.

This clonotype was counted at least ten times. The chain carries TRBV7-9 and TRBJ1-3; D is perhaps TRBD1 (5 bases). The V and J ends lost 4 bases and 6 bases respectively, with 13 bases between them. Germline V CDR1 and CDR2: SEHNR, FQNEAQ (reference sequence). There are 14 residues in the CDR3. DNA of the CDR3: TGTGCCAGCAGCTACGGGACGGCGGCAAACACCATATATTTT. This encodes CASSYGTAANTIYF. The full variable domain, rest sourced from reference TRBV7-9 and TRBJ1-3, is DTGVSQNPRHKITKRGQNVTFRCDPISEHNRLYWYRQTLGQGPEFLTYFQNEAQLEKSRLLSDRFSAERPKGSFSTLEIQRTEQGDSAMYLCASSYGTAANTIYFGEGSWLTVV.

The chain is built from TRBV29-1 and TRBJ1-2; D not certain. The CDR3 is 13 amino acids. With 7 bases removed from V and 5 bases from J, the gap between germline ends came to 17 bases. CDR1 SQVTM and CDR2 ANQGSEA come from the germline V gene. CDR3 region: CSARNNDIYGYTF. CDR3 DNA: TGCAGCGCCCGGAACAATGACATTTATGGCTACACCTTC.

This clonotype turned up a few times. The chain is built from TRBV24-1 and TRBJ2-1; 11 bases are a match to TRBD1. The CDR3 is 16 residues long. Trimming took 5 bases from V and 2 from J; bases not matched to a gene: 4. Germline V gene sequence: CDR1 KGHDR, CDR2 SFDVKD. The CDR3 reads CATSVTDRGPYNEQFF. CDR3 bases: TGTGCCACCAGTGTCACGGACAGGGGGCCCTACAATGAGCAGTTCTTC.

The chain recombines TRBV6-1 with TRBJ2-1; 11 bases agree with TRBD2. Per germline, CDR1 MNHNS and CDR2 SASEGT. Trimming at V came to 4 bases and at J to 7 bases, leaving 12 bases not matched to a gene. The CDR3 consists of 17 residues. CDR3 sequence: CASSGLAGWGGGNEQFF. For the CDR3, the DNA is TGTGCCAGCAGTGGACTAGCGGGGTGGGGAGGGGGTAATGAGCAGTTCTTC.

This rearrangement joins TRBV30 to TRBJ2-5; TRBD1 matches at 7 bases. The CDR3 contains 13 residues. The V gene end was trimmed by 5 bases and the J gene end by 7 bases; junction bases not matched to a gene: 10. Per the germline V gene, CDR1 is GTSNPN and CDR2 is SVGIG (reference sequence). The CDR3 DNA reads TGTGCCTGGGAACCCGCGGCAGGGGGGACCCAGTACTTC. It codes for CAWEPAAGGTQYF.

The chain couples TRBV4-2 to TRBJ2-1; D is ambiguous. Between the trimmed V and J ends, which lost 0 bases and 0 bases, there was a span of 6 bases. The CDR3 contains 15 residues. CDR1 is LGHNA and CDR2 is YNFKEQ in the germline V gene. In DNA, the CDR3 is TGTGCCAGCAGCCAAGAAGGCTTCTCCTACAATGAGCAGTTCTTC. Protein sequence: CASSQEGFSYNEQFF.

The CDR3 is CASLRDEGNEQFF. Here the CDR3 DNA reads TGTGCCAGCCTAAGGGACGAGGGGAATGAGCAGTTCTTC. The rearrangement links TRBV19 to TRBJ2-1, with D perhaps TRBD1 or TRBD2 (5 bases each). The CDR3 length is 13 residues. CDR1 is LNHDA, CDR2 SQIVND, per germline (reference sequence). Trimming took 9 bases from V and 7 from J, leaving 16 bases between them.

This clonotype was seen at least ten times. The chain recombines TRBV25-1 with TRBJ2-3; 12 bases map to TRBD2. The V segment lost 5 bases and the J segment 2 bases; nucleotides outside the gene matches: 11. In germline, CDR1 is MGHDK, CDR2 SYGVNS. This CDR3 has 18 amino acids. As DNA, the CDR3 is TGTGCCAGCAGTCAACACGGGACTAGCGGGCACCACACAGATACGCAGTATTTT. This sequence encodes CASSQHGTSGHHTDTQYF.

CDR3 amino acids: CASSFSGGKHYGYTF. The CDR3 DNA reads as TGCGCCAGCAGCTTTTCAGGGGGCAAGCACTATGGCTACACCTTC. The gene calls are TRBV5-1 and TRBJ1-2, with 8 bases lining up with TRBD1. CDR1 is SGHRS, CDR2 YFSETQ, per germline. The CDR3 is made up of 15 amino acids. The junction had 6 bases not matched to a gene; V was cut back by 2 bases and J by 3 bases.

This chain links TRBV12-3 or TRBV12-4 with TRBJ2-5; 9 positions match TRBD2. The CDR3 is made up of 16 amino acids. Losses at the gene ends were 8 bases for V and 1 base for J; bases not matched to a gene: 11. The CDR3 here is CASHAGASGIQETQYF. As DNA, the CDR3 is TGTGCCAGCCACGCTGGGGCTAGCGGGATCCAAGAGACCCAGTACTTC.

This clonotype was detected only a few times. The chain is built from TRBV5-1 and TRBJ2-3, with D perhaps matching TRBD2 (6 bases). The CDR3 is made up of 17 amino acids. V lost 1 base to trimming and J lost 0 bases, with 15 bases between them. The V gene's germline CDR1 is SGHRS and CDR2 YFSETQ. CDR3 sequence (DNA): TGCGCCAGCAGCTTGTTTGGGCGCGGGACGAGCACAGATACGCAGTATTTT. Translation: CASSLFGRGTSTDTQYF.

This clonotype has more than one count but fewer than ten. The chain combines TRBV28 with TRBJ2-3; 8 nucleotides line up with TRBD1. The CDR3 loop spans 15 amino acids. V was pared by 3 bases and J by 3 bases, with 5 bases of the junction left unmatched. CDR1 and CDR2 (germline): MDHEN, SYDVKM. The CDR3 reads CASSLVQGATDTQYF. CDR3 nucleotide sequence: TGTGCCAGCAGTTTGGTTCAGGGGGCAACAGATACGCAGTATTTT.

This clonotype has ten or more counts. This chain uses TRBV30 with TRBJ1-2; D uncertain. V was trimmed by 0 bases and J by 2 bases, leaving 10 bases between them. The CDR3 totals 14 residues. CDR1 is GTSNPN and CDR2 is SVGIG in the germline V gene (reference sequence). In DNA, the CDR3 is TGTGCCTGGAGTGTTAAGGTCAGGAACTATGGCTACACCTTC. It is translated as CAWSVKVRNYGYTF.